The sequence of this T cell receptor (beta chain) was determined in a study of T cell repertoires in cytomegalovirus infection. Study summary: Both CMV infection and a matching HLA type were indicated by public TCR beta signatures.

This clonotype appeared once. The target antigen is unknown. V shed 8 bases and J shed 0 bases, with 8 bases lying between them. The length of the CDR3 is 13 residues. TCRdb fed the reads into MiXCR, producing one record per CDR3 protein. Of roughly 570,000 distinct CDR3 sequences listed, 40% are singletons. The chain links TRBV12-3 or TRBV12-4 to TRBJ1-3; D is undetermined. The TCR originated in a human donor in good health (CMV status not recorded). Some clones in this sample may be carry-over from other donors' samples. Sequenced here: cultured PBMCs, sampled from culture after CMV antigen stimulation. The CDR3 nucleotides read TGTGCCAGCCGTGGTGTCTCTGGAAACACCATATATTTT. It yields the protein CASRGVSGNTIYF.